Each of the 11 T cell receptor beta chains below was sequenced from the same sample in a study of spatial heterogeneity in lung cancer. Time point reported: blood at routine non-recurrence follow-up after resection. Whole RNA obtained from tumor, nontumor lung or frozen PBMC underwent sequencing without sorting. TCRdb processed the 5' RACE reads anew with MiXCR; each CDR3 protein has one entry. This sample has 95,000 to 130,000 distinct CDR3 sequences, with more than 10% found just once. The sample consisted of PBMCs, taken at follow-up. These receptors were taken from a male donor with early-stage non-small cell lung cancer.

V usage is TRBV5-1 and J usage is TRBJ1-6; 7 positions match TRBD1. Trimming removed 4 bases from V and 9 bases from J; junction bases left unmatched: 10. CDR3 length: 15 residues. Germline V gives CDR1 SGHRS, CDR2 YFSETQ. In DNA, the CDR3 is TGCGCCAGCAGCCTAACAGGGGAAAAGGGTTCACCCCTCCACTTT. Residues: CASSLTGEKGSPLHF.

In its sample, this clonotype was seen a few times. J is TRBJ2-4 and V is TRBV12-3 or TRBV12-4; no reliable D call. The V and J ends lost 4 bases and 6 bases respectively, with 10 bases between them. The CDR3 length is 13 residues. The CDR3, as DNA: TGTGCCAGCAGTTCGGTAATAGGAAACATTCAGTACTTC. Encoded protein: CASSSVIGNIQYF.

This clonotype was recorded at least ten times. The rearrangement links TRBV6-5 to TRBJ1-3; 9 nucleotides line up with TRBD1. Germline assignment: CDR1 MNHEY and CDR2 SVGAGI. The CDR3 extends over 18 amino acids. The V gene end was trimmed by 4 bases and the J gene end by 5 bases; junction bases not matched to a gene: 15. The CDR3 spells CASSSQGTGNILRNTIYF. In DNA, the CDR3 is TGTGCCAGCAGTTCCCAGGGGACAGGGAACATATTGCGAAACACCATATATTTT.

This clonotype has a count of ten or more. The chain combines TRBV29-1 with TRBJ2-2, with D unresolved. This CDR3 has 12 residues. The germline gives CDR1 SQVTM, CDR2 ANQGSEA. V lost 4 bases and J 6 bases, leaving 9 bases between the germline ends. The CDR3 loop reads CSVVSVPGELFF. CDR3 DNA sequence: TGCAGCGTTGTATCGGTTCCCGGGGAGCTGTTTTTT.

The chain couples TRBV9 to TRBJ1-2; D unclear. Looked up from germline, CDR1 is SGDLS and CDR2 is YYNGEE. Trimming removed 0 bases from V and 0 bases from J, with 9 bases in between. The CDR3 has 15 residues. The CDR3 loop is CASSVEGSTNYGYTF. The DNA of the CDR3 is TGTGCCAGCAGCGTAGAGGGCAGTACTAACTATGGCTACACCTTC.

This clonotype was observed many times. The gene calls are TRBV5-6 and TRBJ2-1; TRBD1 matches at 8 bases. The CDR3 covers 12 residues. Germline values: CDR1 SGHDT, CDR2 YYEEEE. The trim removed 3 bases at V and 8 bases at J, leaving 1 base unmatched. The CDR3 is CASSSGGHEQFF. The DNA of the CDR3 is TGTGCCAGCAGCTCAGGGGGCCATGAGCAGTTCTTC.

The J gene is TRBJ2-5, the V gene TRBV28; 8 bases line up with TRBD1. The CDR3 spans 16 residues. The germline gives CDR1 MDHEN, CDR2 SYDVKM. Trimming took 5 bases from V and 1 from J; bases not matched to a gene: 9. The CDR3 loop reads CASSGTDRALQETQYF. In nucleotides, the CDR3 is TGTGCCAGCAGTGGAACGGACAGGGCCCTCCAAGAGACCCAGTACTTC.

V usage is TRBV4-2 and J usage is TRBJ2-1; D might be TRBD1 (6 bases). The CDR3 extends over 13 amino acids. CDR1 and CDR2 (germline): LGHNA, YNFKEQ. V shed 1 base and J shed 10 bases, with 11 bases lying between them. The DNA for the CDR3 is TGTGCCAGCAGCCAAGTTGAGGGGGTGGAGCAGTTCTTC. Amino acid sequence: CASSQVEGVEQFF.

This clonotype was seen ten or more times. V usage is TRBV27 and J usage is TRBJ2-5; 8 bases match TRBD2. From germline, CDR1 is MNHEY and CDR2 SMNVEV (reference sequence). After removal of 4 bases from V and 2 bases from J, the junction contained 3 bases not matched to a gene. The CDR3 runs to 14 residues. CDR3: CASSWAGGQETQYF. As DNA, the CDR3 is TGTGCCAGCAGTTGGGCGGGGGGACAAGAGACCCAGTACTTC.

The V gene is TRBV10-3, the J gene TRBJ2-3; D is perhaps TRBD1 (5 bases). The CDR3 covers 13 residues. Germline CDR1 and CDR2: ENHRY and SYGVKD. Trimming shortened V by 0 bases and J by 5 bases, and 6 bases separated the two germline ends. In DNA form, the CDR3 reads TGTGCCATCAGTGAGTCGACAGTAGATACGCAGTATTTT. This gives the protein CAISESTVDTQYF.

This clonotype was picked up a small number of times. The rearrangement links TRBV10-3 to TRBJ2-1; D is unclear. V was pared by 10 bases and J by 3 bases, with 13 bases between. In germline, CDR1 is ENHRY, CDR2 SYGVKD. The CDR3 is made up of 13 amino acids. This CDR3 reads CATNPTSYNEQFF. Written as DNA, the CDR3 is TGTGCCACCAACCCCACAAGCTACAATGAGCAGTTCTTC.